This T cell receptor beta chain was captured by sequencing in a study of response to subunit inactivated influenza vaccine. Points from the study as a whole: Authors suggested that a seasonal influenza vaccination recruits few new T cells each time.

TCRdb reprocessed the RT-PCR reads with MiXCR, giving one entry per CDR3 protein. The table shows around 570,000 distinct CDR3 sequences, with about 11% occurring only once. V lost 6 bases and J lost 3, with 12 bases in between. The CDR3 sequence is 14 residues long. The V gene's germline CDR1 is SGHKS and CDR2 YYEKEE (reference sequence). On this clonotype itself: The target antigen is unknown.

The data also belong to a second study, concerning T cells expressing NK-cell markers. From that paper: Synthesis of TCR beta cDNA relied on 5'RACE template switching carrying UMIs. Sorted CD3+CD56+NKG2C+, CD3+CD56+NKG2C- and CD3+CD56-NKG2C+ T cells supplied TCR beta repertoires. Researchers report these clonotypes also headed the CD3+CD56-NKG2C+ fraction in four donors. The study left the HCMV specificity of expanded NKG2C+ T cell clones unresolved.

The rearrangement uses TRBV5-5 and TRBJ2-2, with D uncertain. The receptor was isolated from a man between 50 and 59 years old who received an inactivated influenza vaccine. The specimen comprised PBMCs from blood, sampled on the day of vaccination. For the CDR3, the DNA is TGTGCCAGCACCGGAAGGTTAGACACCGGGGAGCTGTTTTTT. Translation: CASTGRLDTGELFF. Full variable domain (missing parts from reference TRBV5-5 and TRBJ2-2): DAGVTQSPTHLIKTRGQQVTLRCSPISGHKSVSWYQQVLGQGPQFIFQYYEKEERGRGNFPDRFSARQFPNYSSELNVNALLLGDSALYLCASTGRLDTGELFFGEGSRLTVL.